The T cell receptor (beta chain) under discussion was sequenced for a study of regulatory and conventional T cells in breast cancer. CDR1 and CDR2 (germline): MNHEY, SVGAGI. There are 15 residues in the CDR3. J gave up 3 bases and V 6 bases, and 8 bases lay outside the gene matches. TCRdb re-called the PCR reads through MiXCR, storing one row per CDR3 protein. The sample shows fewer than 1,500 distinct CDR3 sequences, approximately 80% of them seen only once. V gene TRBV6-5 combines with J gene TRBJ2-7; 10 bases agree with TRBD1. The origin of this receptor is a male donor in good health. Sequenced: regulatory T cells from blood. CDR3 nucleotides: TGTGCCAGCAGCAAAGGCCGGGACAGGGGCTACGAGCAGTACTTC. Translated, it gives CASSKGRDRGYEQYF.